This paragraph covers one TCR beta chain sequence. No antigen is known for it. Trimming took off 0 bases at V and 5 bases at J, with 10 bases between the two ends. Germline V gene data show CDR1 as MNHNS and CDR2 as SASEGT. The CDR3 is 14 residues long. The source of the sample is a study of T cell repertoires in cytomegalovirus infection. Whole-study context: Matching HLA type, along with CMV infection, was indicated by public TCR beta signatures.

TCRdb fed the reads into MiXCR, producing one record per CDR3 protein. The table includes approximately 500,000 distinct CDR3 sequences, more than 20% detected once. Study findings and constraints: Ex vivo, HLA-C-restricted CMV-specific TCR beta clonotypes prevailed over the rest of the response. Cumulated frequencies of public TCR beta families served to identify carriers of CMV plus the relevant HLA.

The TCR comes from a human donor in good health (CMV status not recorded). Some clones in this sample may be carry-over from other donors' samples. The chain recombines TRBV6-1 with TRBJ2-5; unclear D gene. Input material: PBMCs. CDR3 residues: CASSEATGRETQYF. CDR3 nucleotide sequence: TGTGCCAGCAGTGAAGCGACGGGTCGGGAGACCCAGTACTTC.